Following are 9 T cell receptor beta chains from one sample sequenced in a study of early T cells in non-severe SARS-CoV-2 infection. TCRdb processed the 5' RACE reads anew with MiXCR; each CDR3 protein has one entry. The data show 80,000 to 95,000 distinct CDR3 sequences, with roughly 13% seen just once and about 10% held by the top ten. Sequencing was carried out using whole blood. The receptor set was obtained from an adult who was a healthcare worker with PCR-confirmed SARS-CoV-2 infection or an uninfected control (not recorded which).

V usage is TRBV20-1 and J usage is TRBJ2-3; D not certain. V shed 3 bases and J shed 3 bases, with 7 bases lying between them. CDR1 DFQATT and CDR2 SNEGSKA come from the germline V gene (reference sequence). CDR3 length: 12 residues. The CDR3 sequence: CSASWLTDTQYF. The CDR3 nucleotides read TGCAGTGCTAGCTGGTTAACAGATACGCAGTATTTT.

This clonotype was found a few times. V gene TRBV30 combines with J gene TRBJ2-3; D not certain. The CDR3 length is 14 residues. Germline values: CDR1 GTSNPN, CDR2 SVGIG (reference sequence). V lost 0 bases to trimming and J lost 7 bases, with 14 bases between them. In nucleotides, the CDR3 is TGTGCCTGGAGTGTATGGAGCAGCTCAAATACGCAGTATTTT. This gives the protein CAWSVWSSSNTQYF.

This clonotype has ten or more counts. The chain has TRBV7-2 and TRBJ2-1, with TRBD2 identical over 8 bases. From germline, CDR1 is SGHTA and CDR2 FQGNSA. V shed 3 bases and J 7 bases; nucleotides not matched to a gene: 11. The CDR3 is 16 amino acids. Here the CDR3 reads CASSFSGVGSWNEQFF. The CDR3 DNA reads as TGTGCCAGCAGCTTTAGCGGGGTTGGTTCTTGGAATGAGCAGTTCTTC.

The genes are TRBV28 and TRBJ1-4; 7 nucleotides line up with TRBD1. CDR3 length: 13 amino acids. J lost 7 bases, V lost 9 bases, and 8 bases had no gene match. CDR1 and CDR2 from the germline V gene are MDHEN and SYDVKM. In nucleotides, the CDR3 is TGTGCCAGTACCGGGACAGCAACTGAAAAACTGTTTTTT. Translating gives CASTGTATEKLFF.

V is TRBV5-1 and J is TRBJ2-7, with a tentative D call TRBD1 (6 bases). Per germline, CDR1 SGHRS and CDR2 YFSETQ. The V end was cut by 0 bases, the J end by 6 bases, with 7 bases between. The CDR3 covers 12 residues. The CDR3 loop is CASSLVGGEQYF. Written as DNA, the CDR3 is TGCGCCAGCAGCTTGGTAGGGGGCGAGCAGTACTTC.

This clonotype was detected only once. The V and J genes are TRBV5-1 and TRBJ2-3; D not resolved. Trimming shortened V by 1 base and J by 2 bases, and 11 bases separated the two germline ends. The CDR3 is 15 amino acids. The germline V gene has CDR1 SGHRS and CDR2 YFSETQ. In DNA form, the CDR3 reads TGCGCCAGCAGCTTGTTCGGGTCGGCCACAGATACGCAGTATTTT. Residues: CASSLFGSATDTQYF.

V and J are TRBV14 and TRBJ1-1; TRBD1 matches 7 bases. Trimming took 4 bases from V and 4 from J; bases not matched to a gene: 21. CDR1 SGHDN and CDR2 FVKESK come from the germline V gene. The CDR3 length is 19 residues. The CDR3 region has the DNA TGTGCCAGCAGCCCCAGGACAGGAGGGGGGCCTACTCTGGGCACTGAAGCTTTCTTT. This translates into CASSPRTGGGPTLGTEAFF. Full variable domain (remainder filled in from reference TRBV14 and TRBJ1-1): EAGVTQFPSHSVIEKGQTVTLRCDPISGHDNLYWYRRVMGKEIKFLLHFVKESKQDESGMPNNRFLAERTGGTYSTLKVQPAELEDSGVYFCASSPRTGGGPTLGTEAFFGQGTRLTVV.

There are many counts of this clonotype. This sequence joins TRBV10-2 and TRBJ2-6; D possibly corresponds to TRBD2 (6 bases). The CDR3 sequence is 18 residues long. Between the trimmed V and J ends, which lost 0 bases and 0 bases, there was a span of 12 bases. Germline CDR1 reads WSHSY; CDR2 reads SAAADI. Written as DNA, the CDR3 is TGCGCCAGCAGTGAGTCGAACGGGGGACTCTCTGGGGCCAACGTCCTGACTTTC. Translation gives CASSESNGGLSGANVLTF.

This clonotype was observed at least ten times. The chain couples TRBV6-5 to TRBJ2-7; D possibly corresponds to TRBD1 (5 bases). CDR1 MNHEY and CDR2 SVGAGI come from the germline V gene. V lost 4 bases and J lost 2, with 15 bases in between. The length of the CDR3 is 15 residues. In DNA, the CDR3 is TGTGCCAGCAGTTCGCAGCGACAGAAAGCCTACGAGCAGTACTTC. Its translation is CASSSQRQKAYEQYF.